Listed below are T cell receptor beta chains from one sample, sequenced in a study of T cells in Graves' hyperthyroidism and ophthalmopathy. TCRdb reanalysed the multiplex PCR reads using MiXCR and keeps one entry per CDR3 protein. The data contain 350,000 to 500,000 distinct CDR3 sequences, roughly 13% of them singletons. Sequencing used blood. Source of these receptors: a young woman with Graves' hyperthyroidism. Both conserved end residues are trimmed from each CDR3.

V	J	CDR3
TRBV20-1	TRBJ2-3	SASSGSGGDTQY
TRBV6-6	TRBJ2-7	ASSYSRAAAYEQY
TRBV11-2	TRBJ2-5	ASSSGTQY
TRBV5-1	TRBJ2-2	ASSPDRGDTGELF
TRBV6-1	TRBJ2-7	ASSYNRGPSEQY
TRBV7-2	TRBJ1-1	ASSLAETGRTTEAF
TRBV20-1	TRBJ2-5	SARASMGGQETQY
TRBV6-1	TRBJ2-7	ASSEAVLRADYEQY
TRBV2	TRBJ2-7	ASSPLAEITNEQY
TRBV28	TRBJ1-1	ASSPTGGGNTEAF
TRBV30	TRBJ1-1	AWSPGRREAF
TRBV10-2	TRBJ1-2	ASTSNLQGFDGYT
TRBV10-1	TRBJ1-5	AISDRGLSQPQH
TRBV12-5	TRBJ2-3	ASGLAVTDTQY
TRBV20-1	TRBJ2-5	SADPRGLGETQY
TRBV12-3/TRBV12-4	TRBJ1-1	ASSLSLGTEAF